This record concerns one TCR beta chain sequence. These data belong to a study of blood T cell repertoires in COVID-19. Looking at the study overall: The study drew acute and convalescent COVID-19 samples from the United States, Italy and Spain. Nucleic acid was either cDNA or gDNA, and it came from T cells, B-cell-depleted T cells, or PBMCs.

Authors' processing steps: Amplifying reference gene primers gave estimates of nucleated cell counts. The assay was immunoSEQ multiplex PCR, and TCRdb's table has in-frame clones only and misses some. V, J and clone size are those of that table, while D and trimming were read from the DNA. Among over 90,000 clones listed, approximately 86% were seen once. The origin of this receptor is an elderly man with acute or convalescent COVID-19. Sequencing was carried out using peripheral blood.

DNA for the CDR3: TGTGCCATCAGTGAACGGGGGGGCCCAGATACGCAGTATTTT. It codes for CAISERGGPDTQYF. The chain carries TRBV10-3 and TRBJ2-3, with 8 bases identical to TRBD2. This CDR3 is built from 14 residues. With 3 bases clipped from V and 4 bases from J, the junction kept 3 bases outside the gene matches. CDR1 and CDR2 from the germline V gene are ENHRY and SYGVKD.